Below are 21 T cell receptor beta chains sequenced from a single sample in a study of intratumoral heterogeneity in liver cancer. Clones were read by immunoSEQ multiplex PCR, and TCRdb kept only the in-frame ones, dropping some. The sample consists of 6,600 or so clones, about three fifths of them appearing once. Multiple geographically separated regions of the hepatocellular carcinoma nodule were sampled separately. The source was tumor tissue, collected before any cancer treatment. The receptors here all came from a man between 65 and 85 years old with hepatocellular carcinoma.

The rearrangement joins TRBV5-1 to TRBJ1-3, with D possibly TRBD1 on 6 matching bases. V shed 0 bases and J shed 0 bases, with 10 bases lying between them. Germline CDR1 reads SGHRS; CDR2 reads YFSETQ. The CDR3 has 16 amino acids. Written as DNA, the CDR3 is TGCGCCAGCAGCTTGGTTGGGGGCACCTCTGGAAACACCATATATTTT. Its protein product is CASSLVGGTSGNTIYF.

This clone ranks as medium-sized (0.01 to 0.1%). The chain recombines TRBV6-5 with TRBJ2-3; D may correspond to TRBD1 or TRBD2 (5 bases each). V was shortened by 0 bases and J by 2 bases, with 12 bases between the two germline ends. The CDR3 is made up of 16 amino acids. Germline V gene data show CDR1 as MNHEY and CDR2 as SVGAGI. The CDR3 region is CASSYSDGGFTDTQYF. The CDR3 nucleotides read TGTGCCAGCAGTTACTCCGATGGGGGTTTCACAGATACGCAGTATTTT.

The rearrangement links TRBV13 to TRBJ1-1, with unresolved D. The V gene's germline CDR1 is PRHDT and CDR2 FYEKMQ (reference sequence). V was trimmed by 1 base and J by 4 bases, leaving 13 bases between them. CDR3 length: 15 amino acids. The CDR3 reads CASSLAAVLGTEAFF. For the CDR3, the DNA is TGTGCCAGCAGCTTAGCTGCGGTTTTGGGCACTGAAGCTTTCTTT. Full variable domain (outside the CDR3, taken from reference TRBV13 and TRBJ1-1): AAGVIQSPRHLIKEKRETATLKCYPIPRHDTVYWYQQGPGQDPQFLISFYEKMQSDKGSIPDRFSAQQFSDYHSELNMSSLELGDSALYFCASSLAAVLGTEAFFGQGTRLTVV.

The chain carries TRBV19 and TRBJ1-3; D is possibly TRBD1 (6 bases). Trimming removed 7 bases at V and 2 bases at J, with 21 bases between. The length of the CDR3 is 17 residues. The germline CDR1 and CDR2 sequences are LNHDA and SQIVND (reference sequence). CDR3 residues: CASTPAPGGGPGNTIYF. CDR3 in DNA: TGTGCCAGTACCCCTGCCCCCGGGGGCGGGCCTGGAAACACCATATATTTT. Drawing the rest from reference TRBV19 and TRBJ1-3, the complete variable domain is DGGITQSPKYLFRKEGQNVTLSCEQNLNHDAMYWYRQDPGQGLRLIYYSQIVNDFQKGDIAEGYSVSREKKESFPLTVTSAQKNPTAFYLCASTPAPGGGPGNTIYFGEGSWLTVV.

In this sample, this clone turned up a few times. The CDR3 protein is CASSLGLADTQYF. The CDR3, as DNA: TGCGCCAGCAGCTTGGGACTAGCAGATACGCAGTATTTT. The genes are TRBV5-1 and TRBJ2-3, with D perhaps TRBD2 (6 bases). Trimming shortened V by 0 bases and J by 4 bases, and 6 bases separated the two germline ends. Germline loops: CDR1 SGHRS, CDR2 YFSETQ. The CDR3 runs to 13 residues.

By its share, this clone is medium-sized (0.01 to 0.1%). The CDR3 is CASSLSGQSGNTIYF. CDR3 nucleotide sequence: TGTGCCAGCAGCTTATCCGGGCAATCTGGAAACACCATATATTTT. The chain joins TRBV7-3 to TRBJ1-3; D remains unclear. The ends were cut back, 2 bases at V and 1 base at J, with 9 bases in the middle. Germline lookup yields CDR1 SGHTA and CDR2 FQGTGA. The CDR3 is made up of 15 amino acids.

The V and J genes are TRBV7-8 and TRBJ2-3; D possibly corresponds to TRBD1 (5 bases). This CDR3 region has 16 residues. Trimming removed 2 bases at V and 1 base at J, with 13 bases between. CDR1 and CDR2 from the germline V gene are SGHVS and FQNEAQ. The DNA for the CDR3 is TGTGCCAGCAGCTTAACCCAGGGAAGGGGCACAGATACGCAGTATTTT. This sequence encodes CASSLTQGRGTDTQYF.

This clone is judged medium-sized (0.01 to 0.1%). This rearrangement joins TRBV4-3 to TRBJ2-3; no clear D gene. V gave up 0 bases and J gave up 8 bases, with 15 bases separating them. The CDR3 covers 15 residues. Germline V lookup: CDR1 LGHNA, CDR2 YSLEER. Here the CDR3 DNA reads TGCGCCAGCAGCCAAGAGTTGAAGGGCAGCAGTACGCAGTATTTT. Translating it yields CASSQELKGSSTQYF.

J is TRBJ1-3 and V is TRBV6-5; D is ambiguous. The V gene's germline CDR1 is MNHEY and CDR2 SVGAGI. V lost 0 bases and J lost 0, with 6 bases in between. The CDR3 spans 15 residues. As DNA, the CDR3 is TGTGCCAGCAGTTACTCGGTCGCCTCTGGAAACACCATATATTTT. This codes for CASSYSVASGNTIYF.

The genes are TRBV5-1 and TRBJ2-5; no definite D call. V lost 5 bases to trimming and J lost 3 bases, with 8 bases between them. Germline CDR1 and CDR2: SGHRS and YFSETQ. The CDR3 contains 12 residues. DNA for the CDR3: TGCGCCAGCAGTCTCCTTAAAGAGACCCAGTACTTC. It codes for CASSLLKETQYF.

This chain connects TRBV6-6 to TRBJ1-3, with D perhaps matching TRBD1 (5 bases). This CDR3 is built from 15 residues. CDR1 MNHNY and CDR2 SVGAGI come from the germline V gene (reference sequence). Trimming left V 6 bases short and J 7 bases short, with 19 bases between. Written as DNA, the CDR3 is TGTGCCAGCAGCCTCGAGGGGTTGGGAGTTAACACCATATATTTT. Amino acid sequence: CASSLEGLGVNTIYF.

The rearrangement joins TRBV19 to TRBJ1-1, with 8 bases lining up with TRBD1. This CDR3 is built from 16 residues. Trimming removed 6 bases from V and 2 bases from J; junction bases left unmatched: 11. CDR1 and CDR2 from the germline V gene are LNHDA and SQIVND (reference sequence). CDR3 in DNA: TGTGCCAGTAGCCCGCGAGGACAGGGACCAAACACTGAAGCTTTCTTT. It encodes CASSPRGQGPNTEAFF.

CDR3 in amino acids: CSASSNGAENTEAFF. Written as DNA, the CDR3 is TGCAGTGCTAGTTCGAACGGGGCAGAGAACACTGAAGCTTTCTTT. The V gene is TRBV20-1, the J gene TRBJ1-1, with D possibly matching TRBD1 (5 bases). Trimming stripped 3 bases from V and 1 base from J, with 15 bases between. Germline V gene data show CDR1 as DFQATT and CDR2 as SNEGSKA (reference sequence). This CDR3 has 15 residues.

The CDR3 sequence: CSVAKLAASTDTQYF. The CDR3 DNA reads as TGCAGCGTCGCCAAACTAGCGGCTAGCACAGATACGCAGTATTTT. The gene calls are TRBV29-1 and TRBJ2-3, with 8 bases matching TRBD2. The V gene's germline CDR1 is SQVTM and CDR2 ANQGSEA. V gave up 6 bases and J gave up 0 bases; unmatched junction bases: 8. This CDR3 comprises 15 residues.

This clone was seen a few times. V gene TRBV5-4 combines with J gene TRBJ2-7; 9 nucleotides align to TRBD2. CDR3 length: 16 residues. Germline loops: CDR1 SGHNT, CDR2 YYREEE (reference sequence). Losses at the gene ends were 1 base for V and 5 bases for J; bases not matched to a gene: 10. The CDR3, as DNA: TGTGCCAGCAGCTTGTCGGGGCGGGGGGGCCCAAACGAGCAGTACTTC. As protein: CASSLSGRGGPNEQYF.

CDR3 in amino acids: CAWVTSARAGFGYGYTF. The CDR3 nucleotides read TGTGCCTGGGTGACCTCGGCCAGGGCGGGTTTCGGCTATGGCTACACCTTC. This rearrangement joins TRBV30 to TRBJ1-2; possibly TRBD1 for D (5 bases). Trimming shortened V by 5 bases and J by 4 bases, and 26 bases separated the two germline ends. The V gene's germline CDR1 is GTSNPN and CDR2 SVGIG (reference sequence). This CDR3 is built from 17 residues.

There are a few counts of this clone. J is TRBJ2-5 and V is TRBV15; 11 nucleotides match TRBD1. The junction had 9 bases not matched to a gene; V was cut back by 5 bases and J by 4 bases. The CDR3 extends over 16 amino acids. The V gene's germline CDR1 is LNHNV and CDR2 YYDKDF (reference sequence). CDR3 loop: CATSQWEGTGGETQYF. In DNA, the CDR3 is TGTGCCACCAGCCAGTGGGAAGGGACAGGGGGAGAGACCCAGTACTTC.

This clone showed up just a few times. The CDR3, as DNA: TGCGCCAGCAGCCCCAGTAGCGGGGCCGGAAACAATGAGCAGTTCTTC. Its protein product is CASSPSSGAGNNEQFF. The chain combines TRBV4-1 with TRBJ2-1; TRBD2 matches 8 bases. The germline gives CDR1 MGHRA, CDR2 YSYEKL. The CDR3 runs 16 residues. V was clipped by 4 bases and J by 5 bases; unmatched bases: 10.

V is TRBV7-6 and J is TRBJ1-1; D may be TRBD1 (5 bases). This CDR3 comprises 16 residues. Looked up from germline, CDR1 is SGHVS and CDR2 is FNYEAQ. V lost 5 bases and J 1 base, leaving 17 bases between the germline ends. The CDR3 DNA is TGTGCCAGCAGCCGACCAACCGGGGGACGGAACACTGAAGCTTTCTTT. This sequence encodes CASSRPTGGRNTEAFF.

The chain carries TRBV9 and TRBJ2-2; either TRBD1 or TRBD2 may fit D (6 bases each). This CDR3 comprises 14 residues. V was shortened by 0 bases and J by 7 bases, with 10 bases between the two germline ends. CDR1 and CDR2 (germline): SGDLS, YYNGEE. The CDR3 spells CASSVGGASGELFF. As DNA, the CDR3 is TGTGCCAGCAGCGTAGGGGGGGCAAGCGGGGAGCTGTTTTTT.

This clone was observed a few times. The V and J genes are TRBV4-2 and TRBJ2-5, with D possibly TRBD2 on 6 matching bases. V was clipped by 0 bases and J by 5 bases, with 16 bases between them. The CDR3 runs to 16 residues. The germline gives CDR1 LGHNA, CDR2 YNFKEQ. As DNA, the CDR3 is TGTGCCAGCAGCCAAGACCCGGGGGTCGATTGGGAGACCCAGTACTTC. It encodes CASSQDPGVDWETQYF.